These 13 T cell receptor delta chains share one sample of origin, sequenced in a study of gammadelta T cells in human blood. TCRdb made new clone calls on the RT-PCR reads using CATT. This table has 350 to 400 delta-chain clones, approximately 12% appearing once. The sequenced sample was Vgamma9Vdelta2 gamma-delta T cells from adult blood. The receptors stem from a human donor.

This clone showed up just a few times. A far larger clone is a single base away, which makes a read error likely. The rearrangement uses TRDV2 and TRDJ3; D is possibly TRDD3 (6 bases). This CDR3 contains 21 residues. The germline V gene has CDR1 GEAIGNYY and CDR2 EKD. The DNA of the CDR3 is TGTGCCTGTGACACCTTACTGACCGGAAACATCCACTCCTGGGGCACCCGACAGATGTTTTTC. Protein: CACDTLLTGNIHSWGTRQMFF.

By proportion, this clone is large. This rearrangement joins TRDV2 to TRDJ1; TRDD3 agrees at 9 bases. Germline CDR1 and CDR2: GEAIGNYY and EKD. V trimming: 3 bases; J trimming: 3 bases; junction bases outside the gene matches: 10. CDR3 length: 16 residues. CDR3 residues: CACDVLLGDRSDKLIF. CDR3 nucleotides: TGTGCCTGTGACGTTCTACTGGGGGACCGATCCGATAAACTCATCTTT.

In the case of this clone: TCRdb has a much larger clone's protein, which differs at residue 4 from the translation of this DNA, likely because of a read error; what is shown is the protein translated from the DNA. V is TRDV2 and J is TRDJ1; 13 nucleotides agree with TRDD3. Germline CDR1 is GEAIGNYY and CDR2 is EKD. The CDR3 length is 18 residues. Here the CDR3 DNA reads TGTGCCTGTAACACCGTACTGGGGGATACGCGTAGGGGCGATAAACTCATCTTT. Protein sequence: CACNTVLGDTRRGDKLIF.

This clone is large (0.1 to 1%). This chain joins TRDV2 and TRDJ3; 9 nucleotides match TRDD3. Germline CDR1 is GEAIGNYY and CDR2 is EKD. After removal of 1 base from V and 0 bases from J, the junction contained 9 bases not matched to a gene. The CDR3 is made up of 20 amino acids. This CDR3 is CACDTGGYSQSSWDTRQMFF. The CDR3 region has the DNA TGTGCCTGTGACACTGGGGGATATTCACAAAGCTCCTGGGACACCCGACAGATGTTTTTC.

This chain links TRDV1 with TRDJ1; D is unresolved. There are 16 residues in the CDR3. The germline V gene encodes CDR1 TSWWSYY and CDR2 QGS. The germline V and J ends were trimmed by 0 bases and 2 bases, with 13 bases remaining between them. In DNA form, the CDR3 reads TGTGCTCTTGGGGAACTCCCCCTAACGGGAACCGATAAACTCATCTTT. It specifies CALGELPLTGTDKLIF.

Comments on this clone: The protein given by TCRdb reflects a much larger clone and differs at residue 3 from this DNA's translation, likely from a read error; the protein shown is the DNA's translation. The J gene is TRDJ1, the V gene TRDV2, with TRDD3 identical over 10 bases. CDR1 is GEAIGNYY, CDR2 EKD, per germline. The CDR3 extends over 22 amino acids. The CDR3 DNA reads as TGTGCCCGTGACGGATTAGAACAACACCGTAGCTGGGGGATAAGCGGCAACGATAAACTCATCTTT. Its protein is CARDGLEQHRSWGISGNDKLIF.

This clone was found a few times. The protein in TCRdb stems from a much larger clone and differs at residue 4 from this DNA's translation, likely a read error; here the protein is translated from the DNA. V gene TRDV2 combines with J gene TRDJ1; 12 nucleotides match TRDD3. CDR1 is GEAIGNYY and CDR2 is EKD in the germline V gene. V gave up 6 bases and J gave up 2 bases; unmatched junction bases: 18. The CDR3 contains 19 residues. Here the CDR3 reads CACNPVAGGYARSTDKLIF. The CDR3, as DNA: TGTGCCTGTAACCCCGTTGCTGGGGGATACGCGAGGAGTACCGATAAACTCATCTTT.

In this sample, this clone turned up a few times. A far larger clone is off by one base, so a read error is likely. This same CDR3 is encoded by further DNA sequences in the sample. The chain employs TRDV2 and TRDJ1, with TRDD3 identical over 8 bases. Germline CDR1 GEAIGNYY, CDR2 EKD. The CDR3 consists of 16 residues. V trimming: 0 bases; J trimming: 0 bases; junction bases outside the gene matches: 5. DNA for the CDR3: TGTGCCTGTGACACCTTGCTGGGGGACCACACCGATAAACTCATCTTT. It encodes CACDTLLGDHTDKLIF.

About this clone itself: TCRdb shows a much larger clone's protein in place of this DNA's translation, and the two differ at residue 3, likely through a read error; the protein shown is translated from the DNA. This chain links TRDV2 with TRDJ1; TRDD3 aligns across 8 bases. Germline CDR1 is GEAIGNYY and CDR2 is EKD. The CDR3 is 20 amino acids. The CDR3 region is CARDTVGPLGTGGVRDKLIF. The DNA for the CDR3 is TGTGCCCGTGACACGGTGGGTCCACTGGGGACTGGGGGTGTTAGAGATAAACTCATCTTT.

This clone was picked up a small number of times. The protein in TCRdb stems from a much larger clone and differs at residue 8 from this DNA's translation, likely a read error; here the protein is translated from the DNA. The chain carries TRDV2 and TRDJ3; D is undetermined. The CDR3 consists of 19 residues. Trimming took off 0 bases at V and 0 bases at J, with 14 bases between the two ends. Germline V gene data show CDR1 as GEAIGNYY and CDR2 as EKD. The CDR3 coding sequence is TGTGCCTGTGACACCGGTCTCTGCCCTAGCTCCTGGGACACCCGACAGATGTTTTTC. Protein sequence: CACDTGLCPSSWDTRQMFF.

This clone was recorded once. A far larger clone is one base from this, pointing to a likely read error. The rearrangement links TRDV2 to TRDJ2; 11 bases match TRDD3. The CDR3 covers 13 residues. In germline, CDR1 is GEAIGNYY, CDR2 EKD. The junction had 7 bases not matched to a gene; V was cut back by 5 bases and J by 12 bases. CDR3 sequence: CACVTGGYRELFF. As DNA, the CDR3 is TGTGCCTGTGTTACTGGGGGATATAGGGAACTCTTCTTT.

A few counts support this clone. A far larger clone lies a single base away; this is likely a read error. This specimen includes other DNA sequences encoding the same CDR3. The chain combines TRDV2 with TRDJ1; TRDD3 matches 13 bases. The trim removed 0 bases at V and 0 bases at J, leaving 21 bases unmatched. CDR3 length: 23 amino acids. Germline values: CDR1 GEAIGNYY, CDR2 EKD. The CDR3 reads CACDTVLTPLLGDTRANTDKLIF. CDR3 DNA sequence: TGTGCCTGTGACACCGTCCTTACGCCCCTACTGGGGGATACGAGGGCCAACACCGATAAACTCATCTTT.

The rearrangement uses TRDV2 and TRDJ1; 12 nucleotides agree with TRDD3. Per germline, CDR1 GEAIGNYY and CDR2 EKD. Unmatched junction bases numbered 7, after V lost 0 bases and J lost 0 bases. The length of the CDR3 is 18 residues. This chain's CDR3 is CACDTAGGYAWDTDKLIF. The CDR3 nucleotides read TGTGCCTGTGACACCGCTGGGGGATACGCCTGGGACACCGATAAACTCATCTTT.